A single sample gave rise to the 7 T cell receptor beta chains below, sequenced in a study of blood T cell repertoires in COVID-19. Generated by immunoSEQ multiplex PCR, the TCRdb table keeps only in-frame clones and is missing some. The repertoire holds 150,000 to 200,000 clones, with roughly nine tenths as singletons. Sequencing was carried out using peripheral blood. The receptors derive from a woman between 70 and 85 years old with acute or convalescent COVID-19.

This sequence joins TRBV27 and TRBJ1-6; no clear D gene. The CDR3 spans 16 residues. V lost 5 bases, J lost 9 bases, and 20 bases lay in between. CDR1 MNHEY and CDR2 SMNVEV come from the germline V gene (reference sequence). The CDR3 here is CASSPTLGRMGSPLHF. In DNA, the CDR3 is TGTGCCAGCAGTCCGACCTTGGGGAGGATGGGTTCACCCCTCCACTTT.

This chain joins TRBV10-3 and TRBJ2-5; tentative D call: TRBD1 (6 bases). Trimming left V 5 bases short and J 1 base short, with 11 bases between. The CDR3 has 14 amino acids. Germline assignment: CDR1 ENHRY and CDR2 SYGVKD. Written as DNA, the CDR3 is TGTGCCATCAGTTTCGGGACACCCCAAGAGACCCAGTACTTC. It translates to CAISFGTPQETQYF.

The chain couples TRBV11-2 to TRBJ2-3; a possible D gene is TRBD2 (6 bases). Germline loops: CDR1 SGHAT, CDR2 FQNNGV. The V and J ends lost 5 bases and 7 bases respectively, with 22 bases between them. CDR3 length equals 16 residues. CDR3 amino acids: CASSPVTGETGNTQYF. CDR3 DNA sequence: TGTGCCAGCAGCCCAGTGACGGGGGAGACGGGAAATACGCAGTATTTT.

This clone was seen only a few times. The chain couples TRBV3-1 (or the pseudogene TRBV3-2) to TRBJ1-2, with unresolved D. There are 12 residues in the CDR3. Trimming stripped 1 base from V and 6 bases from J, with 6 bases between. Germline CDR1 LGHDT, CDR2 YNNKEL (reference sequence). CDR3 in amino acids: CASSQAGDGYTF. The CDR3 region has the DNA TGTGCCAGCAGCCAAGCCGGGGATGGCTACACCTTC.

The genes are TRBV19 and TRBJ1-2; D not certain. Deletions cut 5 bases from V and 1 base from J, with 11 bases between. The CDR3 runs to 14 residues. The germline CDR1 and CDR2 sequences are LNHDA and SQIVND (reference sequence). CDR3 sequence: CASSLQAYNYGYTF. The CDR3 nucleotides read TGTGCCAGTAGTTTGCAGGCTTATAACTATGGCTACACCTTC.

The genes are TRBV9 and TRBJ2-2; D may be TRBD2 (6 bases). Trimming took off 4 bases at V and 6 bases at J, with 13 bases between the two ends. Germline CDR1 and CDR2: SGDLS and YYNGEE. This CDR3 contains 14 residues. CDR3 sequence reads: CASSQTPGAGELFF. CDR3 bases: TGTGCCAGCAGCCAGACTCCGGGAGCCGGGGAGCTGTTTTTT.

The chain's CDR3 is CASTPGGGRTQYF. CDR3 nucleotide sequence: TGTGCCAGCACCCCAGGGGGTGGTCGTACGCAGTATTTT. The chain links TRBV25-1 to TRBJ2-3; TRBD1 matches at 7 bases. CDR1 and CDR2 (germline): MGHDK, SYGVNS. The CDR3 spans 13 residues. V lost 7 bases to trimming and J lost 8 bases; unmatched junction nucleotides: 9.